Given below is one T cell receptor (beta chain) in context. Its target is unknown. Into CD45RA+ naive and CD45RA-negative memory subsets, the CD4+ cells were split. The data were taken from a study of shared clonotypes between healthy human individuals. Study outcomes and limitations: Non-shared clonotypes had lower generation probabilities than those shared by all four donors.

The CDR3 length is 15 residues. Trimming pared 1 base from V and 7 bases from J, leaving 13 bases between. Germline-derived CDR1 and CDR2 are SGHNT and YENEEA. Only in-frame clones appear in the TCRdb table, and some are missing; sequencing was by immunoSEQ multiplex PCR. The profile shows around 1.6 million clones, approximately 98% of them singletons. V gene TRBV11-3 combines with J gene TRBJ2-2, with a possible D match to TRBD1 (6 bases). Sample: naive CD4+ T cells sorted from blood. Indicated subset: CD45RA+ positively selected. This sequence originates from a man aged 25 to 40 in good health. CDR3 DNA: TGTGCCAGCAGCTTAGCCGGACAGCTCAACGGGGAGCTGTTTTTT. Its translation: CASSLAGQLNGELFF. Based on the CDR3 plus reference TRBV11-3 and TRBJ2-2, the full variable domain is EAGVVQSPRYKIIEKKQPVAFWCNPISGHNTLYWYLQNLGQGPELLIRYENEEAVDDSQLPKDRFSAERLKGVDSTLKIQPAELGDSAVYLCASSLAGQLNGELFFGEGSRLTVL.